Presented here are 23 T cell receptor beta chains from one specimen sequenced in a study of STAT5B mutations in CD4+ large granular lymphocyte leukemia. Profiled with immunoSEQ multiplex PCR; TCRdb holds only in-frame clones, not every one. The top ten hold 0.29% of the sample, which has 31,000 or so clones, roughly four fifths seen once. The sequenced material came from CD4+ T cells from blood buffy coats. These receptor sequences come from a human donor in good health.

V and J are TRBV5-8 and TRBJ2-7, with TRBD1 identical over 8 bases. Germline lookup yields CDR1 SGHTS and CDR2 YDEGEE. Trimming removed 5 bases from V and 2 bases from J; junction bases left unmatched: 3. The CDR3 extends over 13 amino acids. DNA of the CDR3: TGTGCCAGCAGACGGACAGGGCCCTACGAGCAGTACTTC. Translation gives CASRRTGPYEQYF.

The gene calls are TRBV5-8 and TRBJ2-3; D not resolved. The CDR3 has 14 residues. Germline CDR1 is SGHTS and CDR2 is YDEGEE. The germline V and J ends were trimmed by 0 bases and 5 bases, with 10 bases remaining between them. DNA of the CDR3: TGTGCCAGCAGCTTGGTGGGTCCCCGAGATACGCAGTATTTT. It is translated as CASSLVGPRDTQYF.

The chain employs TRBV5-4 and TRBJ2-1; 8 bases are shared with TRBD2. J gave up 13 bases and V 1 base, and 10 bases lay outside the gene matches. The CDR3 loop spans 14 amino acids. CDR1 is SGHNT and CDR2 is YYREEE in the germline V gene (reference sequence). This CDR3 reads CASSLLHGGGPQFF. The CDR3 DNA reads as TGTGCCAGCAGCTTGCTTCATGGCGGGGGGCCACAGTTCTTC.

In nucleotides, the CDR3 is TGTGCCAGCAGTAACCTTAACACGGACAGCTATGGCTACACCTTC. Protein: CASSNLNTDSYGYTF. The chain has TRBV6-6 and TRBJ1-2; TRBD1 might be the D (6 bases). V lost 5 bases, J lost 4 bases, and 17 bases lay in between. This CDR3 is built from 15 residues. Germline values: CDR1 MNHNY, CDR2 SVGAGI (reference sequence).

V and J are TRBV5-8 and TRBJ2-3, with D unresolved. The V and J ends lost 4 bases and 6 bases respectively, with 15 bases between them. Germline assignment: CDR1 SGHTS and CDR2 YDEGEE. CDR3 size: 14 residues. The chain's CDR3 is CASSPPIRADTQYF. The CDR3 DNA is TGTGCCAGCAGCCCCCCTATCCGCGCGGATACGCAGTATTTT.

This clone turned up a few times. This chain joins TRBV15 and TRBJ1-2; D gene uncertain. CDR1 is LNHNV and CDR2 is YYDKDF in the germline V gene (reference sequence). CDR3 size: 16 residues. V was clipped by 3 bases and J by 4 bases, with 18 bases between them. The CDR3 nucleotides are TGTGCCACCAGCAGGGCCGGCGGGGATGGGAGCTATGGCTACACCTTC. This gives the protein CATSRAGGDGSYGYTF.

Written as DNA, the CDR3 is TGTGCCAGCAGCTTAGTTGGAGGGGTGAACACCGGGGAGCTGTTTTTT. This codes for CASSLVGGVNTGELFF. V gene TRBV7-2 combines with J gene TRBJ2-2; D is perhaps TRBD2 (6 bases). Germline-derived CDR1 and CDR2 are SGHTA and FQGNSA. The CDR3 totals 16 residues. V lost 1 base and J lost 1, with 10 bases in between.

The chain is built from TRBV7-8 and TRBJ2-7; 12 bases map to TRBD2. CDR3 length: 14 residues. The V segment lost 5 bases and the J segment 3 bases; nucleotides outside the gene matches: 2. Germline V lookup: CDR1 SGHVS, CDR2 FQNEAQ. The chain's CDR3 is CASSRTSGNYEQYF. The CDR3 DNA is TGTGCCAGCAGCCGGACTAGCGGGAACTACGAGCAGTACTTC.

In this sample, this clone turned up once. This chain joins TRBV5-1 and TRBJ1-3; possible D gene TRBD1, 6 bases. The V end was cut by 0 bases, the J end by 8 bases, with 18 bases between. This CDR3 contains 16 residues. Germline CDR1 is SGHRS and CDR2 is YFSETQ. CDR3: CASSLVFRGLGDTIYF. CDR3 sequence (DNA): TGCGCCAGCAGCTTGGTATTCAGGGGCCTGGGGGACACCATATATTTT.

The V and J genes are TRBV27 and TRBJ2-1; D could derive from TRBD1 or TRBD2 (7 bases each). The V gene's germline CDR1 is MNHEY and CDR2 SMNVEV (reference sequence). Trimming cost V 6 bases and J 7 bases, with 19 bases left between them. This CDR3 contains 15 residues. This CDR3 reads CASRKTQGGGNEQFF. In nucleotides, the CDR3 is TGTGCCAGCAGGAAGACTCAGGGGGGAGGGAATGAGCAGTTCTTC.

For the CDR3, the DNA is TGTGCCAGCAGCTTGGGAGGGGGTGGTAATTCACCCCTCCACTTT. Translated, it gives CASSLGGGGNSPLHF. The chain joins TRBV7-3 to TRBJ1-6, with D possibly being TRBD1 (6 bases). Germline CDR1 reads SGHTA; CDR2 reads FQGTGA. The V and J ends lost 3 bases and 6 bases respectively, with 12 bases between them. The CDR3 runs 15 residues.

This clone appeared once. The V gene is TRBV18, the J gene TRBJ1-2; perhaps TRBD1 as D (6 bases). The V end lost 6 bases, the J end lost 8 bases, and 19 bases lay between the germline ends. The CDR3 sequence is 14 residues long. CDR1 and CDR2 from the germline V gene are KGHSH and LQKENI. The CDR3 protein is CASSPRGPIGGYTF. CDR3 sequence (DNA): TGTGCCAGCTCGCCCAGGGGACCGATTGGGGGCTACACCTTC. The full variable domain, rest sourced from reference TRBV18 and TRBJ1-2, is NAGVMQNPRHLVRRRGQEARLRCSPMKGHSHVYWYRQLPEEGLKFMVYLQKENIIDESGMPKERFSAEFPKEGPSILRIQQVVRGDSAAYFCASSPRGPIGGYTFGSGTRLTVV.

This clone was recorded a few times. The CDR3 here is CSVEEGQGAGELFF. The CDR3 DNA reads TGCAGCGTTGAAGAGGGACAGGGAGCCGGGGAGCTGTTTTTT. The V and J genes are TRBV29-1 and TRBJ2-2, with 9 bases fitting TRBD1. CDR1 and CDR2 from the germline V gene are SQVTM and ANQGSEA. The CDR3 consists of 14 residues. V gave up 0 bases and J gave up 6 bases; unmatched junction bases: 2.

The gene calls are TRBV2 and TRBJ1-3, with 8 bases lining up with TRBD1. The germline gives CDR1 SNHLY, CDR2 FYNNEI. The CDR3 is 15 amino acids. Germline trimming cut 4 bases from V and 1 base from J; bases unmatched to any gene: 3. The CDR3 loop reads CASSARTGSGNTIYF. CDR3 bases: TGTGCCAGCAGTGCCCGGACAGGGTCTGGAAACACCATATATTTT. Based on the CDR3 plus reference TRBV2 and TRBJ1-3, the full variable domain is EPEVTQTPSHQVTQMGQEVILRCVPISNHLYFYWYRQILGQKVEFLVSFYNNEISEKSEIFDDQFSVERPDGSNFTLKIRSTKLEDSAMYFCASSARTGSGNTIYFGEGSWLTVV.

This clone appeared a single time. The CDR3 coding sequence is TGTGCCAGAGGGACAGGGGGCTACGAGCAGTACTTC. Translated, it gives CARGTGGYEQYF. The V gene is TRBV27, the J gene TRBJ2-7; TRBD1 aligns across 11 bases. Germline V gene lookup returns CDR1 MNHEY and CDR2 SMNVEV (reference sequence). This CDR3 has 12 amino acids. V lost 9 bases and J lost 3; bases outside the gene matches: 1.

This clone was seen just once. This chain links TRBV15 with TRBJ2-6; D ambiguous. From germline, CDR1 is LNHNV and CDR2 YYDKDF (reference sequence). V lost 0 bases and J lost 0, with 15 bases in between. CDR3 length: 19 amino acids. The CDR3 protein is CATSRDFGDRGSGANVLTF. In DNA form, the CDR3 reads TGTGCCACCAGCAGAGATTTTGGGGATAGAGGCTCTGGGGCCAACGTCCTGACTTTC.

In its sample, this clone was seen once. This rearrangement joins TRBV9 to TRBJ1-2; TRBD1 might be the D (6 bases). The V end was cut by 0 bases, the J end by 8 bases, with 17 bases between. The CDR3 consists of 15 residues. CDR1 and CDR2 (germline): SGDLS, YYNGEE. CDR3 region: CASSVDIQGVMGYTF. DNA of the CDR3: TGTGCCAGCAGCGTAGATATACAGGGAGTCATGGGCTACACCTTC. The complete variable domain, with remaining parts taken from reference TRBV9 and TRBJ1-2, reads DSGVTQTPKHLITATGQRVTLRCSPRSGDLSVYWYQQSLDQGLQFLIQYYNGEERAKGNILERFSAQQFPDLHSELNLSSLELGDSALYFCASSVDIQGVMGYTFGSGTRLTVV.

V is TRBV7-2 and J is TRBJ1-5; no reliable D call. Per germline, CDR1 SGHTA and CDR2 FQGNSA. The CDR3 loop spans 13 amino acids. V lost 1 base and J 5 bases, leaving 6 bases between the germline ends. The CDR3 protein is CASSLGGYQPQHF. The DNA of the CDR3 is TGTGCCAGCAGCTTAGGGGGTTATCAGCCCCAGCATTTT. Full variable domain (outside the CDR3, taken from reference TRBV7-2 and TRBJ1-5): GAGVSQSPSNKVTEKGKDVELRCDPISGHTALYWYRQSLGQGLEFLIYFQGNSAPDKSGLPSDRFSAERTGGSVSTLTIQRTQQEDSAVYLCASSLGGYQPQHFGDGTRLSIL.

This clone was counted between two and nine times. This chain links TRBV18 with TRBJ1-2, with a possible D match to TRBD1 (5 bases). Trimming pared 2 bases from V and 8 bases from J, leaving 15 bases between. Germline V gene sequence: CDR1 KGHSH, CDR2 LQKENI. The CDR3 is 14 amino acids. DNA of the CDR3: TGTGCCAGCTCACCAGCTGGGGCCGCTGGCGGCTACACCTTC. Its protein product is CASSPAGAAGGYTF.

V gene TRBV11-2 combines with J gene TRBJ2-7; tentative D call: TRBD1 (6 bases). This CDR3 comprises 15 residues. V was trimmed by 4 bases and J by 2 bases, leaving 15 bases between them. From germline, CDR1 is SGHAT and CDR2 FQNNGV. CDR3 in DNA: TGTGCCAGCAGCTCGCCGTTAGGGGGTACCTACGAGCAGTACTTC. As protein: CASSSPLGGTYEQYF. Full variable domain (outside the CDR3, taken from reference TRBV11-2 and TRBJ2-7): EAGVAQSPRYKIIEKRQSVAFWCNPISGHATLYWYQQILGQGPKLLIQFQNNGVVDDSQLPKDRFSAERLKGVDSTLKIQPAKLEDSAVYLCASSSPLGGTYEQYFGPGTRLTVT.

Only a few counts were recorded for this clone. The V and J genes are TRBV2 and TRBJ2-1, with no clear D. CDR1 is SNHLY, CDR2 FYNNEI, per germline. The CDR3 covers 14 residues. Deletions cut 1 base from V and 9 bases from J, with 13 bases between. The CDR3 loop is CASSEDYMGGEQFF. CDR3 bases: TGTGCCAGCAGTGAAGATTATATGGGTGGTGAGCAGTTCTTC.

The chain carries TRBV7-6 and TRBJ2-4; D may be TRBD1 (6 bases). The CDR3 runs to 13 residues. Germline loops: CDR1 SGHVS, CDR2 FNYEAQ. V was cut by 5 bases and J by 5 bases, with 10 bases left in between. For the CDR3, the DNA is TGTGCCAGCAGCCCAAGGACAGAAAACATTCAGTACTTC. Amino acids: CASSPRTENIQYF. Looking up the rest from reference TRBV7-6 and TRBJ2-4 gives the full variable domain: GAGVSQSPRYKVTKRGQDVALRCDPISGHVSLYWYRQALGQGPEFLTYFNYEAQQDKSGLPNDRFSAERPEGSISTLTIQRTEQRDSAMYRCASSPRTENIQYFGAGTRLSVL.

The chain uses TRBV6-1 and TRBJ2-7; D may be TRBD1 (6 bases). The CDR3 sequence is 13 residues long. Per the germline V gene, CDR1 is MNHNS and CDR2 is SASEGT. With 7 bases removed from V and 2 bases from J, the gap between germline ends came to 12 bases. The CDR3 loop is CASIWDMTYEQYF. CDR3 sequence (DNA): TGTGCCAGCATCTGGGACATGACCTACGAGCAGTACTTC.